One T cell receptor beta chain is described in this entry. Its antigen is unknown. The same CDR3 also results from other DNA sequences found in this sample. Purity of each sorted population was above 95%. cDNA synthesis used the whole RNA isolate, giving expressed TCRB sequences. The protocol was immunoSEQ multiplex PCR, while the TCRdb copy is restricted to in-frame clones and leaves out a portion. Of roughly 330,000 clones in the sample, about 14% were seen once. This entry is derived from a study of beta chain features in type 1 diabetes. Study-wide context: All samples together contributed some 100,000,000 sorted cells for examination. Study-level results: Individuals with type 1 diabetes displayed fewer insertions and more deletions at VDJ junctions. Type 1 diabetes patients had TCRB CDR3s that were shorter (moderately but significantly so) in all four CD4+ subsets.

Germline V gives CDR1 MNHEY, CDR2 SMNVEV (reference sequence). Trimming cost V 3 bases and J 4 bases; bases outside gene matches: 2. CDR3 length: 15 residues. The sequence was obtained from a woman aged 18-29 years with type 1 diabetes. The sequenced sample was naive CD4+ T cells from blood. This rearrangement joins TRBV27 to TRBJ1-5; TRBD1 agrees at 11 bases. In DNA form, the CDR3 reads TGTGCCAGCAGTTTCGGGACAGGGGGGAATCAGCCCCAGCATTTT. It specifies CASSFGTGGNQPQHF.